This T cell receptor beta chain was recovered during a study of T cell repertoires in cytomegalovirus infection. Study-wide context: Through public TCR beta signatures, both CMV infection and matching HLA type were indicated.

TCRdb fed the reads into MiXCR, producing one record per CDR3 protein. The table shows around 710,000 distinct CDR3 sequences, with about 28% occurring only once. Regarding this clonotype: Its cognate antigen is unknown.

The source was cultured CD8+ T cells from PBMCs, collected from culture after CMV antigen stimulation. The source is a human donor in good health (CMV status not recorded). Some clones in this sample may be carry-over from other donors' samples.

CDR3 DNA: TGTGCCATCAGTGAGACAGGGGGCTGGAACACCGGGGAGCTGTTTTTT. The encoded protein is CAISETGGWNTGELFF. The chain links TRBV10-3 to TRBJ2-2; 9 nucleotides agree with TRBD1. Germline V gene data show CDR1 as ENHRY and CDR2 as SYGVKD. V shed 2 bases, J shed 1 base, and the junction held 2 bases outside the gene matches. This CDR3 region has 16 residues.